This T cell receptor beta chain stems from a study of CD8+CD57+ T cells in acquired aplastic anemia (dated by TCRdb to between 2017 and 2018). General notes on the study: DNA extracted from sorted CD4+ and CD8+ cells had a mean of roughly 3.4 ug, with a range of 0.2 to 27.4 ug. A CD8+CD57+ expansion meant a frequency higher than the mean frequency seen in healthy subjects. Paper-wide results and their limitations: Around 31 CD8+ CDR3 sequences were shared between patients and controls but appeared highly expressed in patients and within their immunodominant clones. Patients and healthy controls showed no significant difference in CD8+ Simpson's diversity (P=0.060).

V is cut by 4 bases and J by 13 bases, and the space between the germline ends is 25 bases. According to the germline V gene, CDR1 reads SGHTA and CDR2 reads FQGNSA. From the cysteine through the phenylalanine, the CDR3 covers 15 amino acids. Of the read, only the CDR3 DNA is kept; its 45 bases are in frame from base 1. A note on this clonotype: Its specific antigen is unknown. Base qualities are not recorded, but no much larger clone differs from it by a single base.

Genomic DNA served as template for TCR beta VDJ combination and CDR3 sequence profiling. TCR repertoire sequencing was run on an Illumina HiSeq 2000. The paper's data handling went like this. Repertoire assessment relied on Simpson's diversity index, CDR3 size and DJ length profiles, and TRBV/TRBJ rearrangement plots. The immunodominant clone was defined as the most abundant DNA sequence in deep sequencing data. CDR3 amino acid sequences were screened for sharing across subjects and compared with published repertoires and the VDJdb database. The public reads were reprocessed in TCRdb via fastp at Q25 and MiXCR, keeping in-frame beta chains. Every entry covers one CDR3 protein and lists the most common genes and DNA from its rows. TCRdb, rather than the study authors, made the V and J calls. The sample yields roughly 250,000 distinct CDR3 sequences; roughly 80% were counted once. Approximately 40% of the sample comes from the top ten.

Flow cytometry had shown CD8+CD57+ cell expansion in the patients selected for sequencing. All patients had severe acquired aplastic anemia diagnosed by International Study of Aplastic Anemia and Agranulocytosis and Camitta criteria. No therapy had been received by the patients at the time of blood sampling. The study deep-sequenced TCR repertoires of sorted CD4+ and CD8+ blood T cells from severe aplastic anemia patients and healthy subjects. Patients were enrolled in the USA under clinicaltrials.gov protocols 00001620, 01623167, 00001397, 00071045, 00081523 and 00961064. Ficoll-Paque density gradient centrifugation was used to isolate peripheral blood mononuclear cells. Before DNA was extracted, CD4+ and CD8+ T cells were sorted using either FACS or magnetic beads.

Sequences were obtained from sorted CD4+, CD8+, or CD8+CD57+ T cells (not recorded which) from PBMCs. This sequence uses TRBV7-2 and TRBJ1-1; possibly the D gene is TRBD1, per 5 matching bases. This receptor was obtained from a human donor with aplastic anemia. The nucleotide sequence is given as TGTGCCAGCAGCTGGTCAGGAGGGGCAAACTATGGCTATTTCTTT. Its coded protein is CASSWSGGANYGYFF.